This TCR beta chain was identified during a study of shared clonotypes between healthy human individuals. Per sorted-subset replicate PCR, input was 200 to 250 ng DNA, representing 30,000 or so T cell genomes. Per the original methods: Junction-only immunoSEQ sequences carried no quality scores, so filtering differed. Measured with immunoSEQ multiplex PCR; TCRdb has only the in-frame clones, and not every one. V and J calls and clone size are given by that table; D and trimming were obtained from the DNA. Here the sample spans more than 550,000 clones, 90% being singletons. In the case of this clone: No antigen is known for it.

Germline V gene lookup returns CDR1 SGHTA and CDR2 FQGTGA. The CDR3 contains 14 residues. The ends were cut back, 5 bases at V and 4 bases at J, with 14 bases in the middle. CCR7-negative CD45RA+ TemRA cells were pooled with CD45RO+ cells for CD8 memory. Study results and limitations: Larger estimated richness was generally recorded for naive subsets relative to memory subsets.

V usage is TRBV7-3 and J usage is TRBJ1-1; D is possibly TRBD1 (5 bases). The receptor was isolated from a man between 18 and 35 years old in good health. Some clones in this sample may be carry-over from other donors' samples. Input material: memory CD8+ T cells from PBMCs. Subset noted: CD45RO+ cells pooled with CCR7-negative TemRA cells. The CDR3 DNA follows: TGTGCCAGCAGCGCCAGGGCTTGTTGCACTGAAGCTTTCTTT. It encodes CASSARACCTEAFF.